These T cell receptor beta chains were read from a single sample in a study of T cells in Graves' hyperthyroidism and ophthalmopathy. TCRdb re-called the multiplex PCR reads through MiXCR, storing one row per CDR3 protein. The repertoire consists of some 360,000 distinct CDR3 sequences, with approximately 15% occurring once and the leading ten covering about 10%. Sample: blood. Source of these receptors: a woman aged 55-70 years with Graves' hyperthyroidism. Each CDR3 is given with its conserved first and last residue. D genes are given only for firm matches. The size of a clone is reported for some rows only, either as once, few or many, or as a class for expanded clones.

clone_size: .
v_call: TRBV5-5
d_call: TRBD1
j_call: TRBJ2-3
cdr3_aa: CASSKSGTGRDDTQYF
cdr3_nt: TGTGCCAGCAGCAAATCCGGGACAGGGAGGGACGATACGCAGTATTTT

clone_size: many
v_call: TRBV2
d_call: TRBD2
j_call: TRBJ2-1
cdr3_aa: CASMGTSGPYNEQFF
cdr3_nt: TGTGCCAGCATGGGGACTAGCGGACCCTACAATGAGCAGTTCTTC

clone_size: .
v_call: TRBV11-3
d_call: TRBD2
j_call: TRBJ2-2
cdr3_aa: CASSRGTSGRENTGELFF
cdr3_nt: TGTGCCAGCAGCCGCGGGACTAGCGGGAGGGAGAACACCGGGGAGCTGTTTTTT

clone_size: many
v_call: TRBV11-1
d_call: .
j_call: TRBJ2-7
cdr3_aa: CASSLGSIIPYEQYF
cdr3_nt: TGTGCCAGCAGCTTAGGCAGTATAATCCCCTACGAGCAGTACTTC

clone_size: many
v_call: TRBV5-1
d_call: TRBD1
j_call: TRBJ1-1
cdr3_aa: CASSFFLRDREYTEAFF
cdr3_nt: TGCGCCAGCAGCTTCTTCCTCCGGGACAGGGAATACACTGAAGCTTTCTTT

clone_size: .
v_call: TRBV7-9
d_call: .
j_call: TRBJ2-2
cdr3_aa: CASSPEGARGYVRAGELFF
cdr3_nt: TGTGCCAGCAGCCCCGAGGGCGCCAGGGGATATGTACGGGCCGGGGAGCTGTTTTTT

clone_size: .
v_call: TRBV29-1
d_call: TRBD1
j_call: TRBJ1-1
cdr3_aa: CSVRQGALGTEAFF
cdr3_nt: TGCAGCGTTCGACAGGGGGCGTTGGGCACTGAAGCTTTCTTT

clone_size: many
v_call: TRBV2
d_call: TRBD1
j_call: TRBJ2-7
cdr3_aa: CASSNRGVGQYF
cdr3_nt: TGTGCCAGCAGCAACAGGGGGGTCGGGCAGTACTTC

clone_size: many
v_call: TRBV6-1
d_call: TRBD2
j_call: TRBJ2-5
cdr3_aa: CASGASGMGTQYF
cdr3_nt: TGTGCCAGCGGAGCTAGCGGTATGGGGACCCAGTACTTC

clone_size: .
v_call: TRBV5-1
d_call: .
j_call: TRBJ2-5
cdr3_aa: CASRLNRNFQETQYF
cdr3_nt: TGCGCCAGCAGGTTGAACAGAAACTTCCAAGAGACCCAGTACTTC

clone_size: many
v_call: TRBV13
d_call: TRBD1
j_call: TRBJ2-5
cdr3_aa: CASSPRDRGHETQYF
cdr3_nt: TGTGCCAGCAGCCCGAGGGACAGGGGGCACGAGACCCAGTACTTC

clone_size: few
v_call: TRBV20-1
d_call: .
j_call: TRBJ1-6
cdr3_aa: CSARDVREGRRVNSPLHF
cdr3_nt: TGCAGTGCTAGAGATGTGAGGGAGGGCAGGAGGGTCAATTCACCCCTCCACTTT

clone_size: few
v_call: TRBV15
d_call: .
j_call: TRBJ1-6
cdr3_aa: CATSRVGGTTDNSPLHF
cdr3_nt: TGTGCCACCAGCAGAGTAGGGGGGACAACCGATAATTCACCCCTCCACTTT

clone_size: .
v_call: TRBV20-1
d_call: .
j_call: TRBJ2-1
cdr3_aa: CSARPDEQFF
cdr3_nt: TGCAGTGCTAGGCCGGATGAGCAGTTCTTC

clone_size: many
v_call: TRBV12-3/TRBV12-4
d_call: .
j_call: TRBJ2-3
cdr3_aa: CASSFDYTDTQYF
cdr3_nt: TGTGCCAGCAGTTTCGACTACACAGATACGCAGTATTTT

clone_size: .
v_call: TRBV11-2
d_call: .
j_call: TRBJ2-1
cdr3_aa: CASSPGRLSSYNEQFF
cdr3_nt: TGTGCCAGCAGCCCCGGGAGACTATCCTCCTACAATGAGCAGTTCTTC

clone_size: many
v_call: TRBV6-5
d_call: .
j_call: TRBJ1-3
cdr3_aa: CASSYSGTYSGNTIYF
cdr3_nt: TGTGCCAGCAGTTACTCCGGGACCTACTCTGGAAACACCATATATTTT

clone_size: many
v_call: TRBV11-2
d_call: .
j_call: TRBJ2-1
cdr3_aa: CASSLATTIYNEQFF
cdr3_nt: TGTGCCAGCAGCTTAGCGACAACAATATACAATGAGCAGTTCTTC

clone_size: many
v_call: TRBV20-1
d_call: .
j_call: TRBJ1-1
cdr3_aa: CSAQGRTEAFF
cdr3_nt: TGCAGTGCACAGGGTAGAACTGAAGCTTTCTTT

clone_size: few
v_call: TRBV7-6
d_call: .
j_call: TRBJ2-5
cdr3_aa: CASSHPTTRTQYF
cdr3_nt: TGTGCCAGCAGCCATCCAACCACCCGGACCCAGTACTTC

clone_size: few
v_call: TRBV7-3
d_call: TRBD1
j_call: TRBJ1-2
cdr3_aa: CASSSPTGAGRYGYTF
cdr3_nt: TGTGCCAGCAGCTCCCCGACAGGGGCAGGCCGCTATGGCTACACCTTC

clone_size: .
v_call: TRBV30
d_call: TRBD2
j_call: TRBJ2-3
cdr3_aa: CAWTSGLAIDTQYF
cdr3_nt: TGTGCCTGGACGTCTGGACTAGCGATAGATACGCAGTATTTT

clone_size: .
v_call: TRBV6-2/TRBV6-3
d_call: .
j_call: TRBJ2-7
cdr3_aa: CASSYRPSESEQYF
cdr3_nt: TGTGCCAGCAGTTACAGGCCATCCGAAAGCGAGCAGTACTTC

clone_size: many
v_call: TRBV12-5
d_call: .
j_call: TRBJ2-1
cdr3_aa: CASGLDSRARTYNEQFF
cdr3_nt: TGTGCTAGTGGTTTGGACTCCCGGGCCCGGACCTACAATGAGCAGTTCTTC

clone_size: many
v_call: TRBV18
d_call: TRBD1
j_call: TRBJ1-1
cdr3_aa: CASSQSRTGYTEAFF
cdr3_nt: TGTGCCAGCTCACAATCTAGGACAGGGTACACTGAAGCTTTCTTT

clone_size: many
v_call: TRBV2
d_call: .
j_call: TRBJ2-5
cdr3_aa: CASSEMGGPAETQYF
cdr3_nt: TGTGCCAGCAGTGAGATGGGGGGCCCAGCGGAGACCCAGTACTTC

clone_size: many
v_call: TRBV7-9
d_call: .
j_call: TRBJ2-1
cdr3_aa: CASSYSKGGGRDDPRSYNEQFF
cdr3_nt: TGTGCCAGCAGTTATAGTAAGGGAGGGGGCCGTGATGATCCGAGGTCCTACAATGAGCAGTTCTTC

clone_size: .
v_call: TRBV11-2
d_call: .
j_call: TRBJ2-4
cdr3_aa: CASSLAGTGNIQYF
cdr3_nt: TGTGCCAGCAGCTTAGCGGGGACTGGAAACATTCAGTACTTC

clone_size: many
v_call: TRBV2
d_call: TRBD2
j_call: TRBJ2-5
cdr3_aa: CASSGLAGTGETQYF
cdr3_nt: TGTGCCAGCAGTGGACTAGCGGGAACCGGGGAGACCCAGTACTTC

clone_size: .
v_call: TRBV2
d_call: .
j_call: TRBJ2-5
cdr3_aa: CVSHLDSSETQYF
cdr3_nt: TGTGTCAGCCATTTGGATAGCTCAGAGACCCAGTACTTC

clone_size: many
v_call: TRBV12-3/TRBV12-4
d_call: TRBD2
j_call: TRBJ2-3
cdr3_aa: CASSRTSGRGGTQYF
cdr3_nt: TGTGCCAGCAGCAGGACTAGCGGGAGGGGCGGTACGCAGTATTTT

clone_size: many
v_call: TRBV3-1
d_call: .
j_call: TRBJ2-7
cdr3_aa: CASSQNQGNEQYF
cdr3_nt: TGTGCCAGCAGCCAAAATCAGGGCAACGAGCAGTACTTC

clone_size: many
v_call: TRBV7-8
d_call: TRBD1
j_call: TRBJ2-7
cdr3_aa: CASSPLDRGGEQYF
cdr3_nt: TGTGCCAGCAGCCCCCTGGACAGGGGGGGCGAGCAGTACTTC

clone_size: many
v_call: TRBV6-1
d_call: .
j_call: TRBJ2-7
cdr3_aa: CASSSPSGLYSYEQYF
cdr3_nt: TGTGCCAGCAGTTCTCCCAGTGGGCTTTACTCCTACGAGCAGTACTTC

clone_size: many
v_call: TRBV20-1
d_call: .
j_call: TRBJ2-5
cdr3_aa: CSARDRRGAETQYF
cdr3_nt: TGCAGTGCTAGAGATCGCAGGGGTGCAGAGACCCAGTACTTC

clone_size: many
v_call: TRBV7-9
d_call: TRBD2
j_call: TRBJ2-3
cdr3_aa: CASSLPSGPDTQYF
cdr3_nt: TGTGCCAGCAGCTTGCCTAGCGGTCCAGATACGCAGTATTTT

clone_size: .
v_call: TRBV4-1
d_call: .
j_call: TRBJ1-5
cdr3_aa: CASSHGDRRSNQPQHF
cdr3_nt: TGCGCCAGCAGCCATGGAGACAGGCGTAGCAATCAGCCCCAGCATTTT

clone_size: many
v_call: TRBV11-2
d_call: .
j_call: TRBJ2-1
cdr3_aa: CASSLVTNEQFF
cdr3_nt: TGTGCCAGCAGCTTAGTAACCAATGAGCAGTTCTTC

clone_size: many
v_call: TRBV11-2
d_call: .
j_call: TRBJ2-3
cdr3_aa: CASSPPSVFSLDTQYF
cdr3_nt: TGTGCCAGCAGCCCTCCTAGCGTTTTTAGTTTGGATACGCAGTATTTT

clone_size: many
v_call: TRBV7-8
d_call: .
j_call: TRBJ2-7
cdr3_aa: CASSSPLLRPNEQYF
cdr3_nt: TGTGCCAGCAGCTCTCCCCTCTTGAGGCCCAACGAGCAGTACTTC

clone_size: many
v_call: TRBV27
d_call: TRBD1
j_call: TRBJ1-5
cdr3_aa: CASMTGMGNQPQHF
cdr3_nt: TGTGCCAGTATGACAGGGATGGGCAATCAGCCCCAGCATTTT